Sequencing of this T cell receptor (beta chain) was carried out in a study of blood T cell repertoires in COVID-19. Study as a whole: There were acute and convalescent COVID-19 samples, and they came from the United States, Italy and Spain. Sample material is recorded as cDNA or gDNA derived from T cells, B-cell-depleted T cells, or PBMCs.

In the authors' workflow: Quantification of nucleated cells was approximated via reference gene primer amplification. TCRdb's copy holds only in-frame clones and misses some; the assay was immunoSEQ multiplex PCR. The V and J calls and clone size come from that table; D and trimming were worked out from the DNA. Seen here are tens of thousands of clones, 90% observed once, and the top ten hold under 9.5%. The receptor was derived from a human donor with active COVID-19. The donor label of this sample is uncertain. What was sequenced was peripheral blood.

CDR3 loop: CASSEGLAGAYNEQFF. The CDR3 DNA reads TGTGCCAGCAGCGAGGGACTAGCGGGGGCCTACAATGAGCAGTTCTTC. This chain uses TRBV9 with TRBJ2-1; 14 nucleotides match TRBD2. V lost 3 bases, J lost 2 bases, and 1 base stayed unmatched. The CDR3 sequence is 16 residues long. Germline V gene data show CDR1 as SGDLS and CDR2 as YYNGEE.